Each of the 25 T cell receptor beta chains below was sequenced from the same sample in a study of blood T cells in healthy people across ages. PCR was performed a second time for about 6 to 11 cycles using a sample-barcoded 5' primer and a J-beta primer mix. A single record per CDR3 protein comes from TCRdb applying MiXCR to the 5' RACE reads. Of over 1.5 million distinct CDR3 sequences listed, around half were seen once; the top ten hold less than 2.5%. The source material was blood. The receptors stem from a middle-aged woman in good health.

This clonotype was seen a single time. V and J are TRBV11-1 and TRBJ2-7; a weak D match, TRBD2 (5 bases). The germline V gene encodes CDR1 SGHAT and CDR2 FQDESV (reference sequence). The V end lost 1 base, the J end lost 2 bases, and 12 bases lay between the germline ends. The CDR3 loop spans 15 amino acids. The CDR3: CASSLDSSLPYEQYF. DNA of the CDR3: TGTGCCAGCAGCTTAGATTCTAGCCTCCCCTACGAGCAGTACTTC.

This clonotype occurred a few times. The J gene is TRBJ2-1, the V gene TRBV29-1; TRBD1 might be the D (6 bases). V was shortened by 5 bases and J by 8 bases, with 19 bases between the two germline ends. Germline loops: CDR1 SQVTM, CDR2 ANQGSEA. The CDR3 is 14 residues long. In DNA, the CDR3 is TGCAGCGTTAAAATGTGGCAGGGGCGGGATGAGCAGTTCTTC. Protein product: CSVKMWQGRDEQFF.

In this sample, this clonotype turned up many times. This chain links TRBV4-3 with TRBJ2-6; a weak D match, TRBD2 (5 bases). The CDR3 has 16 residues. Germline CDR1 is LGHNA and CDR2 is YSLEER. Trimming took off 0 bases at V and 2 bases at J, with 8 bases between the two ends. The CDR3 spells CASSQDPRAGANVLTF. As DNA, the CDR3 is TGCGCCAGCAGCCAAGATCCGAGGGCTGGGGCCAACGTCCTGACTTTC.

The chain is built from TRBV5-1 and TRBJ1-2, with 10 bases lining up with TRBD1. Germline values: CDR1 SGHRS, CDR2 YFSETQ. J was trimmed by 3 bases and V by 1 base; bases with no gene match: 6. The CDR3 is made up of 16 amino acids. CDR3 sequence (DNA): TGCGCCAGCAGCTTGATTGGGACAGGGGAGTACTATGGCTACACCTTC. The encoded protein is CASSLIGTGEYYGYTF.

V usage is TRBV21-1 and J usage is TRBJ2-4; the table's D call of TRBD1 was not tested on the DNA. The J call is uncertain, as TRBJ2-5 better fits the DNA end. TRBV21-1 constitutes a pseudogene. The CDR3 loop spans 18 amino acids. This chain's CDR3 is CASSKGGGRGHSEETQYF. In DNA, the CDR3 is TGTGCCAGCAGCAAAGGAGGGGGCAGGGGCCATAGTGAAGAGACCCAGTACTTC.

As regards this clonotype: One end of the junction varies from germline; a read error may be responsible. The chain links TRBV7-2 to TRBJ2-5, with D tentatively TRBD1 (6 bases). Germline lookup yields CDR1 SGHTA and CDR2 FQGNSA. CDR3 length equals 14 residues. The CDR3 sequence: CAGSPQGGFETQYF. The CDR3 DNA reads as TGTGCCGGCAGCCCACAAGGGGGATTTGAGACCCAGTACTTC.

The table lists this clonotype with a count of one. V usage is TRBV29-1 and J usage is TRBJ1-2; a weak D match, TRBD1 (5 bases). The CDR3 consists of 12 residues. Trimming shortened V by 3 bases and J by 3 bases, and 8 bases separated the two germline ends. CDR1 SQVTM and CDR2 ANQGSEA come from the germline V gene. CDR3 loop: CSVEGDDYGYTF. The CDR3 nucleotides read TGCAGCGTTGAGGGGGACGACTATGGCTACACCTTC.

Note on this clonotype: The CDR3 does not end in the conserved phenylalanine or tryptophan, so this is likely a read error. The chain employs TRBV29-1 and TRBJ2-7; 7 bases agree with TRBD1. The J call could be wrong; TRBJ2-5 is a better fit for the DNA end. CDR1 and CDR2 from the germline V gene are SQVTM and ANQGSEA. The CDR3 is made up of 13 amino acids. Written as DNA, the CDR3 is TGCAGCGTTGCTCAGGGGGTGGTAGAGACCCAGTACCTC. Translating gives CSVAQGVVETQYL.

This chain connects TRBV7-2 to TRBJ2-3; 16 bases agree with TRBD2. CDR1 SGHTA and CDR2 FQGNSA come from the germline V gene. This CDR3 comprises 18 residues. J lost 1 base, V lost 1 base, and 2 bases had no gene match. The CDR3 nucleotides read TGTGCCAGCAGCTTAGTGGGACTAGCGGGGGGGGGCACAGATACGCAGTATTTT. It specifies CASSLVGLAGGGTDTQYF.

This clonotype was counted a few times. The J gene is TRBJ2-1, the V gene TRBV27; 14 nucleotides line up with TRBD2. CDR3 size: 17 residues. From germline, CDR1 is MNHEY and CDR2 SMNVEV (reference sequence). The junction had 12 bases not matched to a gene; V was cut back by 4 bases and J by 10 bases. CDR3: CASSSPAGTSGGREQFF. In nucleotides, the CDR3 is TGTGCCAGCAGTTCCCCCGCCGGGACTAGCGGGGGAAGGGAGCAGTTCTTC.

This rearrangement joins TRBV20-1 to TRBJ1-6; the D is unclear. CDR3 length: 11 residues. V was trimmed by 4 bases and J by 9 bases, leaving 7 bases between them. Germline CDR1 and CDR2: DFQATT and SNEGSKA (reference sequence). Here the CDR3 DNA reads TGCAGTGCTATTAGTTCTTCACCCCTCCACTTT. Encoded protein: CSAISSSPLHF.

The gene calls are TRBV12-3 or TRBV12-4 and TRBJ2-3; no clear D. Trimming shortened V by 7 bases and J by 1 base, and 12 bases separated the two germline ends. This CDR3 is 14 amino acids long. The DNA for the CDR3 is TGTGCCAGCAAAGGCAGTATTCGCACAGATACGCAGTATTTT. As protein: CASKGSIRTDTQYF.

This clonotype was counted only a few times. CDR3 sequence: CASSQRQNTEAFF. The CDR3 DNA reads TGTGCCAGCAGCCAAAGACAGAACACTGAAGCTTTCTTT. The chain employs TRBV11-1 and TRBJ1-1; D uncertain. V lost 5 bases and J lost 1, with 8 bases in between. The germline gives CDR1 SGHAT, CDR2 FQDESV (reference sequence). The CDR3 is 13 amino acids.

The V and J genes are TRBV20-1 and TRBJ2-1; D possibly corresponds to TRBD2 (6 bases). The CDR3 runs to 14 residues. V was shortened by 3 bases and J by 8 bases, with 17 bases between the two germline ends. In germline, CDR1 is DFQATT, CDR2 SNEGSKA (reference sequence). This chain's CDR3 is CSARRENHEDEQFF. The CDR3 DNA follows: TGCAGTGCTAGGCGGGAAAACCACGAGGATGAGCAGTTCTTC.

The rearrangement uses TRBV7-9 and TRBJ2-1; possible D gene TRBD2, 6 bases. From germline, CDR1 is SEHNR and CDR2 FQNEAQ (reference sequence). The V end lost 5 bases, the J end lost 8 bases, and 22 bases lay between the germline ends. The CDR3 has 16 residues. DNA for the CDR3: TGTGCCAGCAGCCTAGGTCTGGGCGGGGCATATGATGAGCAGTTCTTC. Translating gives CASSLGLGGAYDEQFF. Based on the CDR3 plus reference TRBV7-9 and TRBJ2-1, the full variable domain is DTGVSQNPRHKITKRGQNVTFRCDPISEHNRLYWYRQTLGQGPEFLTYFQNEAQLEKSRLLSDRFSAERPKGSFSTLEIQRTEQGDSAMYLCASSLGLGGAYDEQFFGPGTRLTVL.

The chain links TRBV6-6 to TRBJ2-5, with 8 bases matching TRBD1. The DNA end favors TRBJ2-7, so the J call may be wrong. The CDR3 has 15 amino acids. In germline, CDR1 is MNHNY, CDR2 SVGAGI (reference sequence). This CDR3 is CASSYSLQGGSEQYF. CDR3 nucleotides: TGTGCCAGCAGTTACTCCCTACAGGGGGGTAGCGAGCAGTACTTC.

This clonotype showed up just a few times. This chain uses TRBV12-3 or TRBV12-4 with TRBJ2-3; 15 bases agree with TRBD2. After removal of 8 bases from V and 1 base from J, the junction contained 13 bases not matched to a gene. The CDR3 runs 19 residues. The CDR3 protein is CASRKAGLAGGQGTDTQYF. CDR3 DNA: TGTGCCAGCCGTAAGGCAGGACTAGCGGGGGGGCAGGGCACAGATACGCAGTATTTT.

The chain carries TRBV12-3 or TRBV12-4 and TRBJ2-7; 7 bases are shared with TRBD1. The J segment lost 2 bases and the V segment lost 5 bases, leaving 12 bases of the junction unmatched. CDR3 length: 16 residues. The CDR3 sequence is CASSITNRDRPYEQYF. The CDR3 DNA reads TGTGCCAGCAGTATAACAAACCGGGACAGACCCTACGAGCAGTACTTC.

The rearrangement joins TRBV6-6 to TRBJ1-2; D might be TRBD1 (5 bases). Trimming left V 0 bases short and J 9 bases short, with 23 bases between. The CDR3 runs to 17 residues. Germline loops: CDR1 MNHNY, CDR2 SVGAGI (reference sequence). The CDR3 DNA reads as TGTGCCAGCAGTTACTCGAGTAGTAGGACACTGCTGGGCAGCTACACCTTC. Its protein product is CASSYSSSRTLLGSYTF.

The genes are TRBV7-2 and TRBJ2-5; 10 bases agree with TRBD1. CDR1 and CDR2 (germline): SGHTA, FQGNSA. This CDR3 contains 14 residues. V lost 5 bases, J lost 4 bases, and 4 bases stayed unmatched. The CDR3 DNA reads TGTGCCAGCAGCACCGGACAGGGGGTAGAGACCCAGTACTTC. It encodes CASSTGQGVETQYF.

The chain recombines TRBV7-2 with TRBJ1-5, with unresolved D. CDR1 and CDR2 (germline): SGHTA, FQGNSA. This CDR3 has 12 amino acids. Trimming left V 5 bases short and J 9 bases short, with 11 bases between. CDR3 coding DNA: TGTGCCAGCAGCCTACTGCTGGGGCCCCAGCATTTT. Encoded protein: CASSLLLGPQHF.

This clonotype was seen more than once but under ten times. The chain recombines TRBV15 with TRBJ2-7; D is uncertain. Trimming cost V 0 bases and J 0 bases, with 6 bases left between them. This CDR3 comprises 14 residues. The germline V gene encodes CDR1 LNHNV and CDR2 YYDKDF (reference sequence). CDR3 region: CATSRERSSYEQYF. CDR3 sequence (DNA): TGTGCCACCAGCAGAGAACGGAGCTCCTACGAGCAGTACTTC. Filled out from reference TRBV15 and TRBJ2-7, the complete variable domain reads DAMVIQNPRYQVTQFGKPVTLSCSQTLNHNVMYWYQQKSSQAPKLLFHYYDKDFNNEADTPDNFQSRRPNTSFCFLDIRSPGLGDTAMYLCATSRERSSYEQYFGPGTRLTVT.

The rearrangement joins TRBV6-2 or TRBV6-3 to TRBJ2-7; 15 bases match TRBD2. The CDR3 is 17 residues long. In germline, CDR1 is MNHEY, CDR2 SVGEGT. V was clipped by 8 bases and J by 2 bases; unmatched bases: 10. The DNA for the CDR3 is TGTGCCAGCTCACGGACTAGCGGGGGGGTACAGACCTACGAGCAGTACTTC. Translated: CASSRTSGGVQTYEQYF.

The chain joins TRBV5-4 to TRBJ2-5, with D possibly TRBD1 on 5 matching bases. The CDR3 consists of 15 residues. Germline CDR1 reads SGHNT; CDR2 reads YYREEE (reference sequence). The V end lost 4 bases, the J end lost 0 bases, and 13 bases lay between the germline ends. CDR3 sequence (DNA): TGTGCCAGCAGCCTGAGGTTAGGGGACCAAGAGACCCAGTACTTC. Translating it yields CASSLRLGDQETQYF.

This clonotype was found a few times. The V gene is TRBV5-1, the J gene TRBJ2-3, with 8 bases that match TRBD2. The V gene's germline CDR1 is SGHRS and CDR2 YFSETQ. This CDR3 contains 14 residues. The V segment lost 9 bases and the J segment 6 bases; nucleotides outside the gene matches: 12. This CDR3 reads CATQTSGGVDTQYF. As DNA, the CDR3 is TGCGCCACCCAGACGAGCGGGGGAGTGGATACGCAGTATTTT.